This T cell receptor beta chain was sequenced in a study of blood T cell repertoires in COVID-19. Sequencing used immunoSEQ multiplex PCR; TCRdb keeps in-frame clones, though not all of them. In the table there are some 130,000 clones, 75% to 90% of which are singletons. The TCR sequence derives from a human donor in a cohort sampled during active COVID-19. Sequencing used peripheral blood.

CDR3 loop: CASSLAGTGGSEQYF. In DNA, the CDR3 is TGTGCCAGCAGCTTGGCCGGGACAGGGGGATCCGAGCAGTACTTC. The rearrangement links TRBV5-8 to TRBJ2-7; 11 bases match TRBD1. The junction had 5 bases not matched to a gene; V was cut back by 0 bases and J by 6 bases. Germline CDR1 is SGHTS and CDR2 is YDEGEE. There are 15 residues in the CDR3.